This T cell receptor beta chain was documented in a study of CD8+ T cells in alopecia areata. Notes on the study in general: One nonresponder leaves baseline CD8+ expansion's link to response uncertain. While tofacitinib was given, many expanded lesional clones persisted in scalp and blood. Possibly as an HLA-related effect, TCR sharing across patients appeared less clear than in mice.

It was cDNA, reverse transcribed from extracted RNA, that served as the sequencing template. Generated by immunoSEQ multiplex PCR, the TCRdb table keeps only in-frame clones and is missing some. The sample consists of about 300,000 clones, roughly 64% of them appearing once. In this sample, this clone turned up a few times. Its specificity is not known. The CDR3 is 13 amino acids. Trimming shortened V by 7 bases and J by 5 bases, and 14 bases separated the two germline ends. Germline CDR1 is MDHEN and CDR2 is SYDVKM. The treatment: oral pan-JAK inhibitor, 5-10 mg twice daily. Using a FACSAria, the CD4+ and CD8+ T cells were sorted from the PBMCs.

The input for sequencing was CD4+ T cells sorted from blood, taken at week 24, from a patient treated with tofacitinib. The chain is built from TRBV28 and TRBJ2-5; possibly TRBD2 for D (7 bases). The receptor comes from a human donor with alopecia areata. The CDR3 nucleotides are TGTGCCAGCACCGACGGGGGGCTTGAGACCCAGTACTTC. Residues: CASTDGGLETQYF.